This TCR beta chain originates from a study of cytomegalovirus exposure and HLA in healthy donors. At the level of the study: According to later analysis, the same platform produced the 120 validation and several hundred first-cohort repertoires.

Assay used: immunoSEQ multiplex PCR; TCRdb lists only in-frame clones, some missing. Of some 60,000 clones listed, approximately 96% are singletons. Trimming pared 0 bases from V and 4 bases from J, leaving 16 bases between. This CDR3 region has 17 residues. The germline V gene encodes CDR1 ENHRY and CDR2 SYGVKD. General observations from the study: According to a later analysis, TCR clusters from the first cohort tended to co-occur in the approximately 130 validation repertoires. Cytomegalovirus status, reportedly, was diagnosed with high specificity and sensitivity by the classifier.

About this clone itself: Antigen: not known.

The chain links TRBV10-3 to TRBJ2-1; D not resolved. This clonotype was obtained from a man aged 18-30 years in good health and CMV-seropositive. Sequencing used PBMCs. In DNA form, the CDR3 reads TGTGCCATCAGTGAGTCGATCGCGGTTGAATCTTACAATGAGCAGTTCTTC. This codes for CAISESIAVESYNEQFF.